This TCR beta chain was documented in a study of cytomegalovirus exposure and HLA in healthy donors. Points on this clone: Antigen unknown.

The V end lost 2 bases, the J end lost 4 bases, and 7 bases lay between the germline ends. The CDR3 runs 13 residues. Germline loops: CDR1 SEHNR, CDR2 FQNEAQ (reference sequence). Use of 60 Vbeta and 13 Jbeta primers characterized the PCR. Generated by immunoSEQ multiplex PCR, the TCRdb table keeps only in-frame clones and is missing some. The sample carries 20,000 to 25,000 clones, 75% to 85% recorded once. Study-level points and caveats: Apart from CMV serostatus, no immune exposure information was available. Across donors, most TCRs were seen rarely, yet some public ones were widespread. Three of the chains that were CMV-associated were confirmed in vitro to be specific for CMV antigens.

Sequenced material: PBMCs. This receptor was taken from a male donor in good health and CMV-seronegative. The chain combines TRBV7-9 with TRBJ2-3; D is ambiguous. The CDR3 reads CASSLYSSDTQYF. The CDR3 nucleotides read TGTGCCAGCAGCTTATATTCTTCAGATACGCAGTATTTT.